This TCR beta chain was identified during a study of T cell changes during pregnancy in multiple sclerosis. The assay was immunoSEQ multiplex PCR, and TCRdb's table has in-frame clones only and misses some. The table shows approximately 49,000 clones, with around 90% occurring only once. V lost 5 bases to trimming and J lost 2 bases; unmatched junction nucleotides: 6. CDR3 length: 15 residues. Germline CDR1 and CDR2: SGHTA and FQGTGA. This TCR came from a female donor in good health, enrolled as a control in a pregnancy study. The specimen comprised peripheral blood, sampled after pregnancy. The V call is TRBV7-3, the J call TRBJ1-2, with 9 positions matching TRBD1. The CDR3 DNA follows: TGTGCCAGCAGCCCCGGGACAGGGCTAAACTATGGCTACACCTTC. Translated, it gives CASSPGTGLNYGYTF.